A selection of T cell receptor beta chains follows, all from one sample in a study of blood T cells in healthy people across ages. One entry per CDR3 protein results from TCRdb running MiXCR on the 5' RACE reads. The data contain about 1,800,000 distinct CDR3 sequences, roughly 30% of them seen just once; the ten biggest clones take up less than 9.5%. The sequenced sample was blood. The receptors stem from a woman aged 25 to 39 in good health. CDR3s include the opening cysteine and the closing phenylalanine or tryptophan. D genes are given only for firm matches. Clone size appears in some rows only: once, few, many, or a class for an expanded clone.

TGTGCCAGCAGCTTTAGTGCCGATGAGCAGTTCTTC	CASSFSADEQFF	NA	many	TRBV9	TRBJ2-1
TGTGCCAGCAGTCTAGGAGTGGTAGGGATGGGTCAGCCCCAGCATTTT	CASSLGVVGMGQPQHF	NA	NA	TRBV12-3/TRBV12-4	TRBJ1-5
TGCAGCGTCGGGACAGCGGGAAACTATGGCTACACCTTC	CSVGTAGNYGYTF	TRBD1	many	TRBV29-1	TRBJ1-2
TGTGCCAGCAGTGACTCAGAGCTATCTGGGGCCAACGTCCTGACTTTC	CASSDSELSGANVLTF	NA	NA	TRBV6-4	TRBJ2-6
TGCAGTGCTAGGGCGGGAGGGGACGCGGAAGAGACCCAGTACTTC	CSARAGGDAEETQYF	TRBD2	many	TRBV20-1	TRBJ2-5
TGTGCCAGCAGCTTAGGTTGGGATCAGCCCCAGCATTTT	CASSLGWDQPQHF	NA	many	TRBV7-9	TRBJ1-5
TGTGCCAGCAGCTTAAGGACCCAAGAGACCCAGTACTTC	CASSLRTQETQYF	NA	NA	TRBV7-3	TRBJ2-5
TGTGCCAGCAGCTATAGACCCGGACAGGGTAGGGACGGGGAGCAGTACTTC	CASSYRPGQGRDGEQYF	TRBD1	few	TRBV11-2	TRBJ2-7
TGCAGTGCTAGAGATCTTGCCCTTCCCGAGCAGTACTTC	CSARDLALPEQYF	NA	medium-sized	TRBV20-1	TRBJ2-7
TGTGCCAGCAGCTGTTCTGCGTTCGCCAACGTCCTGACTTTC	CASSCSAFANVLTF	NA	NA	TRBV12-3/TRBV12-4	TRBJ2-6
TGTGCCAGCAGCGAGGGACTAGCAGAGGATCAGTATTTT	CASSEGLAEDQYF	TRBD2	few	TRBV13	TRBJ2-3
TGTGCCAGCAGCCAAACGAATACCCAGCCCCAGCATTTT	CASSQTNTQPQHF	NA	NA	TRBV3-2	TRBJ1-5
TGTGCCAGCACCACCAGGGTGAGCTATGGCTACACCTTC	CASTTRVSYGYTF	NA	few	TRBV28	TRBJ1-2
TGTGCCAGCACTGTGCAAGACAATGAGCAGTTCTTC	CASTVQDNEQFF	NA	NA	TRBV2	TRBJ2-1
TGTGCCAGCGCCTCCCTGGCCAGTGAGCAGTTCTTC	CASASLASEQFF	NA	NA	TRBV12-3/TRBV12-4	TRBJ2-1
TGCGCCAGCAGGAAGGGACTAGCGGGGTCCTACGAGCAGTACTTC	CASRKGLAGSYEQYF	TRBD2	many	TRBV5-1	TRBJ2-7
TGTGCTAGTGGTTTTTGGGAGGTGCAAGAGACCCAGTACTTC	CASGFWEVQETQYF	NA	NA	TRBV12-5	TRBJ2-5
TGTGCCAGCAGCCTAACCGGGCGATACAATGAGCAGTTCTTC	CASSLTGRYNEQFF	NA	many	TRBV3-1	TRBJ2-1
TGTGCCAGCAGTTCTCCGGGACAGGGATACAGCTACACCTTC	CASSSPGQGYSYTF	TRBD1	NA	TRBV11-2	TRBJ1-2
TGCGCCAGCAGCTTGGAGGGCCCCAGCGGGAGCGAGCAGTACTTC	CASSLEGPSGSEQYF	TRBD2	NA	TRBV5-1	TRBJ2-7
TGTGCCAGCAGCCACTCAGACATTCAGTACTTC	CASSHSDIQYF	NA	many	TRBV7-2	TRBJ2-4
TGCGCCAGCAGTGATGGTTGGGATAACTATGGTTACACCTTC	CASSDGWDNYGYTF	NA	NA	TRBV10-2	TRBJ1-2
TGTGCCAGCAGCTTATTGGGAGGATACGGGAATAATGATGAGCAGTTCTTC	CASSLLGGYGNNDEQFF	NA	few	TRBV7-6	TRBJ2-1
TGCAGCGTTACGCAGGGGGCAGGGGGTGAGCGGTACTTC	CSVTQGAGGERYF	TRBD1	NA	TRBV29-1	TRBJ2-5
TGTGCCTGGAGTGTACAAGCGGGGGGGCGTGATACGCAGTATTTT	CAWSVQAGGRDTQYF	TRBD2	NA	TRBV30	TRBJ2-3
TGTGCCAGCAGCCTTATGGGACGGGGGGCCGGTGGCTACACCTTC	CASSLMGRGAGGYTF	NA	NA	TRBV11-2	TRBJ1-2
TGTGCCACCAGTGATCCAGGGACAGATCCCCAAGCGGCGCAGTATTTT	CATSDPGTDPQAAQYF	TRBD1	few	TRBV24-1	TRBJ2-3
TGTGCCATCAGAGGGACTAGCGTGTACAATGAGCAGTTCTTC	CAIRGTSVYNEQFF	TRBD2	many	TRBV10-3	TRBJ2-1
TGTGCTAGCAGTGAACCCGACTATTCGGCTGAGCAGTACTTC	CASSEPDYSAEQYF	NA	NA	TRBV7-9	TRBJ2-7
TGTGCCAGTACAGGACTAACCACTTACAATGAGCAGTTCTTC	CASTGLTTYNEQFF	NA	NA	TRBV19	TRBJ2-1
TGTGCCAGCAGTCTCGGGACCGCTGCCTATGGCTACACCTTC	CASSLGTAAYGYTF	NA	few	TRBV6-5	TRBJ1-2
TGCAGTGCGCAGAACAGGGGGAGTGCTGAAGCTTTCTTT	CSAQNRGSAEAFF	TRBD1	NA	TRBV20-1	TRBJ1-1
TGTGCCACCAGTGAGGGATACGAGCAGTACTTC	CATSEGYEQYF	NA	many	TRBV24-1	TRBJ2-7
TGTGCCAGCAGCCTAGCGGGAGGGGAAGGAGAGACCCAGTACTTC	CASSLAGGEGETQYF	TRBD2	NA	TRBV2	TRBJ2-5
TGTGCCACCAGCAGAGATGGGGCTGGTTACAATGAGCAGTTCTTC	CATSRDGAGYNEQFF	NA	NA	TRBV15	TRBJ2-1
TGTGCCAGCAGCCAAGGCCAGTTCCTAGGCGAGCAGTACTTC	CASSQGQFLGEQYF	NA	NA	TRBV14	TRBJ2-7
TGTGCCAGCAGCCTAGCGGGAGTAACTCTCCAAGAGACCCAGTACTTC	CASSLAGVTLQETQYF	TRBD2	NA	TRBV7-2	TRBJ2-5
TGTGCCAGCAGATCCCATGGACAGGGTTACGAGCAGTACTTC	CASRSHGQGYEQYF	TRBD1	few	TRBV2	TRBJ2-7
TGCGCCAGCGTCCCGCGCTACGAGCAGTACTTC	CASVPRYEQYF	NA	few	TRBV5-1	TRBJ2-7
TGTGCCAGCAGCCAAGATGGGCAGCACTATGGCTACACCTTC	CASSQDGQHYGYTF	NA	NA	TRBV3-1	TRBJ1-2
TGTGCCAGCAGCCCCCGGGGGGAGGGCATCCATGAGCAGTTCTTC	CASSPRGEGIHEQFF	TRBD2	few	TRBV11-2	TRBJ2-1
TGTGCCAGCAGCTCCCGACTAGTTATCGGAAATGAGCAGTTCTTC	CASSSRLVIGNEQFF	NA	few	TRBV7-2	TRBJ2-1
TGCAGTGCTGTGGATGAGACCCCAAATGAAGAACTGTTTTTT	CSAVDETPNEELFF	NA	NA	TRBV20-1	TRBJ1-4
TGCAGTGCCCAAGGGGGGGGAAAAAACATTCAGTACTTC	CSAQGGGKNIQYF	NA	few	TRBV20-1	TRBJ2-4
TGTGCCACCAGTGACTATCGAGGCTACACCTTC	CATSDYRGYTF	NA	many	TRBV24-1	TRBJ1-2
TGTGCCAGCATGGAGGGAGCGGTAGGTGAGCAGTTCTTC	CASMEGAVGEQFF	NA	few	TRBV7-9	TRBJ2-1
TGTGCCAGCCTGCGTAGGGACAGTACCTACGAGCAGTACTTC	CASLRRDSTYEQYF	TRBD1	many	TRBV2	TRBJ2-7
TGTGCCATCACCGGGGACCCCCTCCGAGAGCAGTTCTTC	CAITGDPLREQFF	NA	many	TRBV10-3	TRBJ2-1
TGTGCCAGCATTAATAAGGGCCTTTTGGAAGAGACCCAGTACTTC	CASINKGLLEETQYF	NA	NA	TRBV2	TRBJ2-5
TGTGCCAGCAGCCTCCGGGGGTGGGAGCAGTACTTC	CASSLRGWEQYF	NA	many	TRBV3-1	TRBJ2-7
TGTGCCAGCAGCCCCGGACTAGCGGGGGGTTCGATTGAGCAGTTCTTC	CASSPGLAGGSIEQFF	TRBD2	NA	TRBV7-2	TRBJ2-1
TGCGCCAGCAGCCAAGAGTGGGATTACCCTGAAGCTTTCTTT	CASSQEWDYPEAFF	NA	few	TRBV4-3	TRBJ1-1
TGTGCCAGCAGCTGGGCTCTAGGTATCCAATTTCAGTTCTTC	CASSWALGIQFQFF	NA	NA	TRBV5-6	TRBJ2-1